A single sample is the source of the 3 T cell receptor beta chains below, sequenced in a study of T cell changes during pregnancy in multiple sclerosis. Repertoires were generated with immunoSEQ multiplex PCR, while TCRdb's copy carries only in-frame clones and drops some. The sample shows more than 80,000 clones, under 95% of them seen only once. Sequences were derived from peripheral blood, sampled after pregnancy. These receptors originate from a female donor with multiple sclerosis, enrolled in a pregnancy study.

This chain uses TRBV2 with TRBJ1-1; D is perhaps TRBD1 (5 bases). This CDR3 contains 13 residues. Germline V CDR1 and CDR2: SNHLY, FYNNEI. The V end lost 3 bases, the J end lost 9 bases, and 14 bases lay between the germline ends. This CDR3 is CASSDLRTNKAFF. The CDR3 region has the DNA TGTGCCAGCAGTGATCTCCGGACAAACAAAGCTTTCTTT.

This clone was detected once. CDR3 nucleotides: TGTGCCAGCAGCAGAGGCGGAGCCTATGGCTACACCTTC. It is translated as CASSRGGAYGYTF. The chain uses TRBV5-8 and TRBJ1-2; D call uncertain. Trimming removed 4 bases from V and 4 bases from J, with 11 bases in between. This CDR3 has 13 amino acids. Germline V gene data show CDR1 as SGHTS and CDR2 as YDEGEE.

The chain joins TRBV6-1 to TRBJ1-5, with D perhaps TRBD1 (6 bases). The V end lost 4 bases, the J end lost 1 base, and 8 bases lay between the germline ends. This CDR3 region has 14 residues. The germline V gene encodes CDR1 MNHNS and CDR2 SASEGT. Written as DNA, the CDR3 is TGTGCCAGCAGTGGACAGGAGAGCAATCAGCCCCAGCATTTT. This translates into CASSGQESNQPQHF.